This T cell receptor beta chain originates from a study of shared clonotypes between healthy human individuals. This CDR3 has 14 amino acids. V dropped 7 bases and J dropped 0; count of bases not matched to a gene: 5. Germline V CDR1 and CDR2: MDHEN, SYDVKM. Notes on this clone: The antigen is not known.

It was across several immunoSEQ plates that each subset's genomic DNA was evenly split. Replicate PCRs run on sorted subsets employed around 200 ng DNA, 30,000 to 35,000 T cell genomes. Some clones are missing from TCRdb's copy, which holds only in-frame ones; the method was immunoSEQ multiplex PCR. The profile shows approximately 2,000,000 clones, 85% to 95% of them singletons. Study-level findings and limits: Naive subsets typically showed greater estimated richness than memory subsets. The genetic and exposure-history diversity represented was limited by few donors.

The gene calls are TRBV28 and TRBJ2-7; TRBD1 aligns across 8 bases. The clonotype originates from a young man in good health. Some clones in this sample may be carry-over from other donors' samples. Sequencing was carried out using naive CD4+ T cells from PBMCs. As to subset: CD45RA+ positively selected. This CDR3 reads CASKAGGSSYEQYF. Here the CDR3 DNA reads TGTGCCAGCAAAGCAGGGGGCAGCTCCTACGAGCAGTACTTC. Full variable domain (outside the CDR3, taken from reference TRBV28 and TRBJ2-7): DVKVTQSSRYLVKRTGEKVFLECVQDMDHENMFWYRQDPGLGLRLIYFSYDVKMKEKGDIPEGYSVSREKKERFSLILESASTNQTSMYLCASKAGGSSYEQYFGPGTRLTVT.